This is a list of T cell receptor beta chains from one sample in a study of shared clonotypes between healthy human individuals. Using immunoSEQ multiplex PCR, the repertoire was profiled, and TCRdb retains in-frame clones only, with some absent. The table lists 780,000 or so clones, 72% of them singletons. The sample taken for sequencing was memory CD4+ T cells sorted from blood. The receptors derive from a woman aged 25 to 45 in good health. The CDR3 runs from the conserved cysteine through the conserved F or W. Each record gives: clone size, D gene, J gene, V gene, CDR3 DNA, CDR3 protein. A D gene is named only where the DNA matches it firmly. Size is omitted from some rows. Given values are once, few, many or a class for expanded clones.

>-|TRBD1|TRBJ1-1|TRBV4-1
TGCGCCAGCAGCTCCGACAGGGAGAACACTGAAGCTTTCTTT
CASSSDRENTEAFF
>-|TRBD2|TRBJ2-7|TRBV2
TGTGCCAGCAGTCCTGAGCGGGAGTGGGACGAGCAGTACTTC
CASSPEREWDEQYF
>-|-|TRBJ2-7|TRBV20-1
TGCAGTGCCCAGAGGGCCGGGCAGTACTTC
CSAQRAGQYF
>-|-|TRBJ2-3|TRBV7-8
TGTGCCAGCAGCTTTCGAGGCGGATCTAGGGCTCGCACAGATACGCAGTATTTT
CASSFRGGSRARTDTQYF
>-|-|TRBJ2-3|TRBV5-1
TGCGCCAGCAGCCGCGTCCAATTTCTCACAGATACGCAGTATTTT
CASSRVQFLTDTQYF
>-|-|TRBJ2-1|TRBV11-3
TGTGCCAGCAGCGCTCGGACTTCGCAGTTCTTC
CASSARTSQFF
>many|TRBD1|TRBJ1-3|TRBV7-6
TGTGCCAGCAGCCAGGGACAGGGTCGTGGAAACACCATATATTTT
CASSQGQGRGNTIYF
>-|-|TRBJ2-7|TRBV6-6
TGTGCCAGCAGCGAGGGGGGGACCTACGAGCAGTGCTTC
CASSEGGTYEQCF
>-|-|TRBJ2-3|TRBV11-2
TGTGCCAGCAGCTTGTTTAAGGGACGCTTAGATACGCAGTATTTT
CASSLFKGRLDTQYF
>-|-|TRBJ1-2|TRBV18
TGTGCCAGCTCACCACCGGGCCAGGGTTACCCTGGCTACACCTTC
CASSPPGQGYPGYTF
>-|TRBD2|TRBJ2-7|TRBV18
TGTGCCAGCTCACCTGTGACAGCGGGAGGTCCGACTGGTGGCGAGCAGTACTTC
CASSPVTAGGPTGGEQYF
>-|TRBD2|TRBJ2-5|TRBV2
TGTGCCAGCAGCGGACTAGCGGGAGAGACCCAGTACTTC
CASSGLAGETQYF
>-|TRBD2|TRBJ2-2|TRBV11-3
TGTGCCAGCAGCTCCGGGACTAGAAACACCGGGGAGCTGTTTTTT
CASSSGTRNTGELFF
>-|-|TRBJ2-2|TRBV11-3
TGTGCCAGCAGCTTGGGGGGGCGAAACGGGGAGCTGTTTTTT
CASSLGGRNGELFF
>-|TRBD1|TRBJ2-1|TRBV19
TGTGCCAGTAGTGCGACAGGGGGGTCCTACAATGAGCAGTTCTTC
CASSATGGSYNEQFF
>-|-|TRBJ1-2|TRBV5-1
TGCGCCAGCAGCAGAGACTCGGGGGATGGCTACACCTTC
CASSRDSGDGYTF
>-|-|TRBJ1-4|TRBV2
TGTGCCAGCAGGCTTCACGGGGGCGACGAAAAACTGTTTTTT
CASRLHGGDEKLFF
>-|-|TRBJ2-4|TRBV25-1
TGTGCCAGCAGTGGTTTAGCCAAAAACATTCAGTACTTC
CASSGLAKNIQYF
>-|TRBD2|TRBJ2-1|TRBV15
TGTGCCACCGCACTCCGGACTAGCGACGCTGAGCAGTTCTTC
CATALRTSDAEQFF
>-|TRBD2|TRBJ2-7|TRBV6-5
TGTGCCAGCCTCAGAGGGGCGGGGGGTGAAGGCGAGCAGTACTTC
CASLRGAGGEGEQYF
>few|-|TRBJ1-1|TRBV19
TGTGCCAGTAGTACCCTCCCCGACAGGAAGAACACTGAAGCTTTCTTT
CASSTLPDRKNTEAFF
>-|TRBD1|TRBJ2-5|TRBV19
TGTGCCAGTAACACTGGGGGGACAGGACTCCAAGAGACCCAGTACTTC
CASNTGGTGLQETQYF
>-|TRBD1|TRBJ2-5|TRBV7-9
TGTGCCAGCAGCCGTGGGACAGGATACTTTGCCGGCCAAGAGACCCAGTACTTC
CASSRGTGYFAGQETQYF
>-|-|TRBJ2-3|TRBV28
TGTGCCCTCCATGGGGGCGGGAGCTGGGGGAGCACAGATACGCAGTATTTT
CALHGGGSWGSTDTQYF
>-|-|TRBJ1-5|TRBV18
TGTGCCAGCTCAAACGGGATTGGGGGGGATCAGCCCCAGCATTTT
CASSNGIGGDQPQHF
>few|TRBD1|TRBJ2-2|TRBV5-1
TGCGCCAGCCAACGGGACAGCTTCACCGGGGAGCTGTTTTTT
CASQRDSFTGELFF
>-|-|TRBJ1-2|TRBV19
TGTGCCAGTAGTATATATGGGGACTATGGCTACACCTTC
CASSIYGDYGYTF
>-|TRBD1|TRBJ1-3|TRBV27
TGTGCCAGCGGAGGGACAGGGAGAAACACCATATATTTT
CASGGTGRNTIYF
>once|TRBD2|TRBJ2-3|TRBV5-6
TGTGCCAGCAGCTCCGATAGCGGGCCACGCACAGATACGCAGTATTTT
CASSSDSGPRTDTQYF
>-|-|TRBJ1-2|TRBV27
TGTGCCAGCAGTTTCGGCCAGGGCGGCTATGGCTACACCTTC
CASSFGQGGYGYTF
>-|-|TRBJ2-1|TRBV28
TGTGCCAGCAGTTTCACTGGACAGAACAATGAGCAGTTCTTC
CASSFTGQNNEQFF
>-|-|TRBJ2-5|TRBV25-1
TGTGCCAGCAGCAGGTCGTCGTGGGATGGAGAGACCCAGTACTTC
CASSRSSWDGETQYF
>-|-|TRBJ1-1|TRBV18
TGTGCCAGCTCAGGGGGTGGGACTGAAGCTTTCTTT
CASSGGGTEAFF
>few|-|TRBJ1-4|TRBV28
TGTGCCAGCAGTCCTCAGACCGGGGGGTTTAATGAAAAACTGTTTTTT
CASSPQTGGFNEKLFF
>-|-|TRBJ2-3|TRBV21-1
TGTGCCAGCAGCAACGGGGTTTCCATAAGACAGGTAGGGTCCACAGATACGCAGTATTTT
CASSNGVSIRQVGSTDTQYF
>few|-|TRBJ1-5|TRBV18
TGTGCCAGCTCGCCCGGGACACGGGTCGTGCAGCCCCAGCATTTT
CASSPGTRVVQPQHF
>many|-|TRBJ1-4|TRBV7-2
TGTGCCAGCAGCCATAATAAATTGGGGCGCCCTGAAAAACTGTTTTTT
CASSHNKLGRPEKLFF
>-|TRBD2|TRBJ2-1|TRBV11-2
TGTGCCAGCAGCTTAAGGGTCACTAGCGGGCGTAGCTCCTACAATGAGCAGTTCTTC
CASSLRVTSGRSSYNEQFF
>few|-|TRBJ1-3|TRBV20-1
TGCAGTGCCTCGCCGGGGGAAGCCATATATTTT
CSASPGEAIYF
>-|TRBD1|TRBJ2-7|TRBV29-1
TGCAGCGTCCAAGGACAGGGTAAGCAGTACTTC
CSVQGQGKQYF